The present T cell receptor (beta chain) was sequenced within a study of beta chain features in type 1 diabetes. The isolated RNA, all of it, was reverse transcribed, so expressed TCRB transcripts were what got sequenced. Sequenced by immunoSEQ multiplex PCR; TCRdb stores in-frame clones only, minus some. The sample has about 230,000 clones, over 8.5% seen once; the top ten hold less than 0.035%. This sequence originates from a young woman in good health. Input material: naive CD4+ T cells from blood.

This CDR3 is CASSRIGRERSYNEQFF. CDR3 in DNA: TGTGCCAGCAGCAGAATTGGGCGGGAGCGGTCCTACAATGAGCAGTTCTTC. The chain employs TRBV7-9 and TRBJ2-1, with TRBD2 matching 7 bases. The trim removed 5 bases at V and 1 base at J, leaving 11 bases unmatched. Germline values: CDR1 SEHNR, CDR2 FQNEAQ (reference sequence). This CDR3 is built from 17 residues.